This TCR beta chain was documented in a study of long-term antiretroviral therapy in people with HIV. The study's findings and limits: Information on adherence to ART, viral resistance or therapy changes was unavailable. Control repertoires displayed wider CDR3 length ranges than the HIV repertoires. Specimen acquisition occurred between the mid-2000s and the late 2010s, potentially under older ART regimens.

CDR1 is MNHEY, CDR2 SVGAGI, per germline. Trimming shortened V by 0 bases and J by 8 bases, and 10 bases separated the two germline ends. This CDR3 spans 13 amino acids. Running of the v3.0 immunoSEQ assay took place at survey level. The method was immunoSEQ multiplex PCR; TCRdb's version includes in-frame clones alone and lacks a portion of them. The sample holds tens of thousands of clones, 90% to 97% seen once. On this clone itself: Its cognate antigen is unknown.

Sequencing used unsorted PBMCs, obtained 6.5 to 6.6 years after starting antiretroviral therapy. The rearrangement uses TRBV6-5 and TRBJ1-2; no clear D gene. The source is a man between 25 and 39 years old with HIV. This CDR3 is CASSYSLDEGYTF. The CDR3 DNA reads as TGTGCCAGCAGTTACTCGCTGGACGAAGGCTACACCTTC.